The 8 T cell receptor beta chains given below trace back to one sample, sequenced in a study of blood T cell repertoires in COVID-19. Sequencing was performed with immunoSEQ multiplex PCR; in TCRdb, only in-frame clones are kept and a portion is missing. The sample yields a few hundred thousand clones, 90% seen once. Specimen: PBMCs or T cells enriched from blood (not recorded which). These receptors all stem from a woman aged 18 to 35 with acute COVID-19.

This clone was seen only once. The rearrangement joins TRBV30 to TRBJ2-6; possible D gene TRBD1, 6 bases. CDR1 is GTSNPN, CDR2 SVGIG, per germline (reference sequence). Deletions cut 2 bases from V and 2 bases from J, with 10 bases between. The CDR3 has 15 residues. The CDR3 loop is CAWSSPGAGANVLTF. The CDR3 nucleotides read TGTGCCTGGAGTAGCCCAGGGGCTGGGGCCAACGTCCTGACTTTC.

The chain carries TRBV6-5 and TRBJ1-2; D unclear. This CDR3 is 14 amino acids long. V dropped 7 bases and J dropped 0 bases, with 12 bases sitting between them. Germline loops: CDR1 MNHEY, CDR2 SVGAGI. The CDR3 protein is CASKRRPTNYGYTF. DNA of the CDR3: TGTGCCAGCAAACGGAGACCTACTAACTATGGCTACACCTTC.

The rearrangement links TRBV7-2 to TRBJ2-1; D call uncertain. The CDR3 length is 11 residues. Trimming removed 0 bases from V and 8 bases from J, with 2 bases in between. Germline CDR1 SGHTA, CDR2 FQGNSA. CDR3 region: CASSLADEQFF. The CDR3 DNA sequence: TGTGCCAGCAGCTTAGCCGATGAGCAGTTCTTC.

The chain is built from TRBV19 and TRBJ2-7, with 9 nucleotides matching TRBD2. The trim removed 1 base at V and 2 bases at J, leaving 6 bases unmatched. Germline CDR1 is LNHDA and CDR2 is SQIVND (reference sequence). The CDR3 length is 16 residues. The CDR3 region is CASSIGPAGGTYEQYF. CDR3 DNA sequence: TGTGCCAGTAGTATAGGCCCAGCGGGAGGTACCTACGAGCAGTACTTC.

The V gene is TRBV13, the J gene TRBJ1-2, with a weak D call TRBD1 (6 bases). V lost 5 bases to trimming and J lost 2 bases, with 9 bases between them. The CDR3 is made up of 13 amino acids. Germline CDR1 and CDR2: PRHDT and FYEKMQ (reference sequence). DNA for the CDR3: TGTGCCAGCAGCCTGGGACAAAACTATGGCTACACCTTC. As protein: CASSLGQNYGYTF.

The chain recombines TRBV5-1 with TRBJ2-2, with D maybe TRBD1 (5 bases). The CDR3 runs to 15 residues. Germline V gene lookup returns CDR1 SGHRS and CDR2 YFSETQ. The V and J ends lost 4 bases and 0 bases respectively, with 10 bases between them. The CDR3 loop is CASSLWGPNTGELFF. Here the CDR3 DNA reads TGCGCCAGCAGCCTGTGGGGCCCGAACACCGGGGAGCTGTTTTTT.

The chain couples TRBV18 to TRBJ1-1, with D possibly matching TRBD1 (6 bases). The CDR3 has 18 residues. The V end lost 3 bases, the J end lost 1 base, and 21 bases lay between the germline ends. Germline CDR1 KGHSH, CDR2 LQKENI. CDR3 in DNA: TGTGCCAGCTCACCGAACCGTTTACAGGGTTCGGGGAACACTGAAGCTTTCTTT. This gives the protein CASSPNRLQGSGNTEAFF.

This sequence joins TRBV7-9 and TRBJ2-1; D ambiguous. Per the germline V gene, CDR1 is SEHNR and CDR2 is FQNEAQ (reference sequence). The CDR3 is made up of 14 amino acids. Trimming stripped 2 bases from V and 4 bases from J, with 9 bases between. The CDR3 coding sequence is TGTGCCAGCAGCTTATTAACTGGTTACAATGAGCAGTTCTTC. It codes for CASSLLTGYNEQFF. The variable domain in full, completed from reference TRBV7-9 and TRBJ2-1, reads DTGVSQNPRHKITKRGQNVTFRCDPISEHNRLYWYRQTLGQGPEFLTYFQNEAQLEKSRLLSDRFSAERPKGSFSTLEIQRTEQGDSAMYLCASSLLTGYNEQFFGPGTRLTVL.